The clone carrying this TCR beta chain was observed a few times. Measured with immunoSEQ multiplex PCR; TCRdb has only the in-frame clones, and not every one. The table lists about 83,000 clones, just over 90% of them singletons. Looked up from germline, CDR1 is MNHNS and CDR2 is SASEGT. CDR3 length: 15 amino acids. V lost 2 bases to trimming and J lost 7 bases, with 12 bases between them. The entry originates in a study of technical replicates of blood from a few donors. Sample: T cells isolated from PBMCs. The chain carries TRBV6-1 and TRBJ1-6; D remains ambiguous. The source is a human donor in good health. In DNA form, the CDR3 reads TGTGCCAGCAGTGAATACGAGGCCCCGAATTCACCCCTCCACTTT. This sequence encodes CASSEYEAPNSPLHF.